This T cell receptor (beta chain) is drawn from a study of T-cell memory formation after mild COVID-19. Findings and limits, study-wide: Shrinking CD4+ clones were chiefly CM and EM; CD8+ ones were chiefly EMRA.

A remark on this clonotype: Antigen: not known.

5'RACE with constant-segment primers yielded barcoded, UMI-tagged TCR alpha and TCR beta cDNA libraries. TCRdb analysed the 5' RACE reads with MiXCR anew, one entry per CDR3 protein. The sample records 150,000 to 200,000 distinct CDR3 sequences, approximately 14% being singletons. The CDR3 is made up of 15 amino acids. With 6 bases removed from V and 1 base from J, the gap between germline ends came to 18 bases. Germline V gene sequence: CDR1 DFQATT, CDR2 SNEGSKA (reference sequence). The sample was PBMCs or a T cell subset sorted from them (not recorded which). The TCR was taken from an adult woman who had mild COVID-19 (a few samples of this study predate the infection). Cell type and time point are not known. V is TRBV20-1 and J is TRBJ1-1; maybe TRBD1 (6 bases). The CDR3 bases are TGCAGTGCGCCCAGGCCCAACAGGGAGAACACTGAAGCTTTCTTT. This translates into CSAPRPNRENTEAFF.